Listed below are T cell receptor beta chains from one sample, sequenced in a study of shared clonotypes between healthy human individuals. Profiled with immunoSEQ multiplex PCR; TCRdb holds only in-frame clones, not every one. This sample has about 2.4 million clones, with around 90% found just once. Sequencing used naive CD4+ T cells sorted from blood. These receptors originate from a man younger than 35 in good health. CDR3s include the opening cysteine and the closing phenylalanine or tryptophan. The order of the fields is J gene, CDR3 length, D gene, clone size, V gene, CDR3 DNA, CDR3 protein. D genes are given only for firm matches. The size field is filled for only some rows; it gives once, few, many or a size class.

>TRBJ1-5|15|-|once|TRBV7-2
TGTGCCAGCACCGCTGGGGGATTCAGCAATCAGCCCCAGCATTTT
CASTAGGFSNQPQHF
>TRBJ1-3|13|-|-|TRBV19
TGTGCCAGTATACGGAGCGCAGGAAACACCATATATTTT
CASIRSAGNTIYF
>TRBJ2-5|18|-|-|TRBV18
TGTGCCAGCTCACCACGGTTGAGGGGGAGGGCCCCCCAAGAGACCCAGTACTTC
CASSPRLRGRAPQETQYF
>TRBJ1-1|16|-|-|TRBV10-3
TGTGCCACCAACGACCAATCGGGGCAGGGCGGAACTGAAGCTTTCTTT
CATNDQSGQGGTEAFF
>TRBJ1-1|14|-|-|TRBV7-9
TGTGCCAGCAGCTTAATCAAGTGGGACACTGAAGCTTTCTTT
CASSLIKWDTEAFF
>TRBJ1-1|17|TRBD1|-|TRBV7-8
TGTGCCAGCAACGAGATCAGAGCAGGGGGAAGGAACACTGAAGCTTTCTTT
CASNEIRAGGRNTEAFF
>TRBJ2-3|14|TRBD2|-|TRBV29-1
TGCAGCGTTGACCCTAGCGGGAGCACAGATACGCAGTATTTT
CSVDPSGSTDTQYF
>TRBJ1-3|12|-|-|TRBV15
TGTGCCACCAGCAGAGAAGGGAACACCATATATTTT
CATSREGNTIYF
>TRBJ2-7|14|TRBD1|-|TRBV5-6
TGTGCCAGCAGCTTGGTTCAGGGGGCCAACGAGCAGTACTTC
CASSLVQGANEQYF
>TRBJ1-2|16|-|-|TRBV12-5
TGTGCTAGTGGTTTGGTAAGGCTGGCGAGTATCTATGGCTACACCTTC
CASGLVRLASIYGYTF
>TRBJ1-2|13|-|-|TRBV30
TGTGCCTGGAGACCTTACCAAAACTATGGCTACACCTTC
CAWRPYQNYGYTF
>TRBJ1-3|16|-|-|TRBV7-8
TGTGCCAGCAGCTTAGGGCGCTGGCGCTCTGGAAACACCATATATTTT
CASSLGRWRSGNTIYF
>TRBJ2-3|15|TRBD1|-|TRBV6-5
TGTGCCAGCAGTTCTACAGGGGTGCGCACAGATACGCAGTATTTT
CASSSTGVRTDTQYF
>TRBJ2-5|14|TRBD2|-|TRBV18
TGTGCCAGCTCACCACCCCCCACGGGAGGGACCCAGTACTTC
CASSPPPTGGTQYF
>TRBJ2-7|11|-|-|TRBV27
TGTGCCAGCAGTTCCCCCGGGGAGCAGTACTTC
CASSSPGEQYF
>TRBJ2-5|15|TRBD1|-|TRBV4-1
TGCGCCAGCAGCCAAGCCGACAGGGGAGCAGAGACCCAGTACTTC
CASSQADRGAETQYF
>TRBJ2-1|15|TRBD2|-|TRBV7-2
TGTGCCAGCAGCTCCCGGGGAGGGAGGTACAATGAGCAGTTCTTC
CASSSRGGRYNEQFF
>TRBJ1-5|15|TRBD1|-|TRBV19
TGTGCCAGTAGACAGACAGGGGGTAGCAATCAGCCCCAGCATTTT
CASRQTGGSNQPQHF
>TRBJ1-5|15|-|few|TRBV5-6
TGTGCCAGCAGCCTCGCGCAGGGAGGGAGTCAGCCCCAGCATTTT
CASSLAQGGSQPQHF
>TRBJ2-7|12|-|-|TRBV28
TGTGCCAGCAGCTCTAGTCGGTACGAGCAGTACTTC
CASSSSRYEQYF
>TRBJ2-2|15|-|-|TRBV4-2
TGTGCCAGCAGCCAAGATCCCGGGAACACCGGGGAGCTGTTTTTT
CASSQDPGNTGELFF
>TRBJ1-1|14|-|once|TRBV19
TGTGCCAGTACCACGACCAGGCGCGGCACTGAAGCTTTCTTT
CASTTTRRGTEAFF
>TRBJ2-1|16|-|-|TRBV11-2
TGTGCCAGCAGGGGGGAGGCCGGGGGCTCCTACAATGAGCAGTTCTTC
CASRGEAGGSYNEQFF
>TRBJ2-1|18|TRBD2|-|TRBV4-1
TGCGCCAGCAGCCGCCGTTTAATTAGCGGGGGCTCCTACAATGAGCAGTTCTTC
CASSRRLISGGSYNEQFF
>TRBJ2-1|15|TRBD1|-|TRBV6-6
TGTGCCAGCCGAAGCCGGGACAGGGTTTCGGATGAGCAGTTCTTC
CASRSRDRVSDEQFF
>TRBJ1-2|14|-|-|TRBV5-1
TGCGCCAGCAGCTTGGGTACAGTCCCCTATGGCTACACCTTC
CASSLGTVPYGYTF
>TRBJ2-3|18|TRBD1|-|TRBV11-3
TGTGCCAGCAGCCCGGGACAGGGGGCCCCAATTAGCACAGATACGCAGTATTTT
CASSPGQGAPISTDTQYF
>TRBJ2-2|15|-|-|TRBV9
TGTGCCAGCAGCGTGGCACTTGCGAACACCGGGGAGCTGTTTTTT
CASSVALANTGELFF
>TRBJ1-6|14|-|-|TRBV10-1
TGCGCCAGCAGTGAGGGGGTTTCGAATTCACCCCTCCACTTT
CASSEGVSNSPLHF
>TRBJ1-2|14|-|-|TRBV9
TGTGCCAGCAGCGGAGGGGAACAGGGCTATGGCTACACCTTC
CASSGGEQGYGYTF
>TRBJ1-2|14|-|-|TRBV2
TGTGCCAGCAGTGAGGAGAGAGGGAGCTATGGCTACACCTTC
CASSEERGSYGYTF
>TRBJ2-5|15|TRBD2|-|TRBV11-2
TGTGCCAGCAGCCCCGGGACTAGCGGTCAAGAGACCCAGTACTTC
CASSPGTSGQETQYF
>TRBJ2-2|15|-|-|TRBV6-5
TGTGCCAGCAGTTCCGGGGGCTTAAGGACCGGGGAGCTGTTTTTT
CASSSGGLRTGELFF
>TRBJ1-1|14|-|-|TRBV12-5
TGTGCTAGTGGTCCTTTAACCATGAACACTGAAGCTTTCTTT
CASGPLTMNTEAFF
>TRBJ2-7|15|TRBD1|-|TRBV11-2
TGTGCCAGCAGCTTGTCCCGGACAGGGTCGTACGAGCAGTACTTC
CASSLSRTGSYEQYF
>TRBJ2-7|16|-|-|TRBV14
TGTGCCAGCAGCCGAATAGGAGGGGTCAAGTTCTACGAGCAGTACTTC
CASSRIGGVKFYEQYF
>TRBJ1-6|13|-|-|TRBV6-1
TGTGCCAGCAGTGAAGTACAGGGAATGGCCCTCCACTTT
CASSEVQGMALHF
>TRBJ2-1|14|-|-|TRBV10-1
TGCGCCAGCAGTGAGGCTAAGGCTAGGAATGAGCAGTTCTTC
CASSEAKARNEQFF
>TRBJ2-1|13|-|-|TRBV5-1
TGCGCCAGCAGCGCAATATCAGGGGATGAGCAGTTCTTC
CASSAISGDEQFF
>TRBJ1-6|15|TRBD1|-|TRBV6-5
TGTGCCAGCAGTTCCGGGACAGGGGTCACTTCACCCCTCCACTTT
CASSSGTGVTSPLHF
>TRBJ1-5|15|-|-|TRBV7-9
TGTGCCAGCAGCCCCGCAGGGTTGGTTAATCAGCCCCAGCATTTT
CASSPAGLVNQPQHF
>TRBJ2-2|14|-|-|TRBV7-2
TGTGCCAGCAGCCAGGACCGAGTCACCGGGGAGCTGTTCTTT
CASSQDRVTGELFF
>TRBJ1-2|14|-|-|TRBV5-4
TGTGCCAGCAGCCGGGACGCTGGGGCGGGGGGCTACACCTTC
CASSRDAGAGGYTF
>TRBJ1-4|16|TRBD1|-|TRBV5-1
TGCGCCAGCTCGGGGGGGACAGTGACAACTAATGAAAAACTGTTTTTT
CASSGGTVTTNEKLFF
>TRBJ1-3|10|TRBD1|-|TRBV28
TGTGCCAGCAGTGGACAGGGAGAGCATTTT
CASSGQGEHF
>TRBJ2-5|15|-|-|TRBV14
TGTGCCAGCAGCCCGTTAGGGAGCGGGCAAGAGACCCAGTACTTC
CASSPLGSGQETQYF
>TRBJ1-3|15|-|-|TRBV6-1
TGTGCCAGCAGTGAATTGGCGGGTGCTGGAAACACCATATATTTT
CASSELAGAGNTIYF
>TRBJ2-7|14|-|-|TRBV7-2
TGTGCCAGCAGCTTAGGGCGGAGTATCTACGAGCAGTACTTC
CASSLGRSIYEQYF
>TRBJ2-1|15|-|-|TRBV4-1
TGCGCCAGCAGCCCCTGGGGGGAGGCTTACAATGAGCAGTTCTTC
CASSPWGEAYNEQFF
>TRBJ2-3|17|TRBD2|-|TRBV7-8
TGTGCCAGCAGCTTAGGTCCTAGCGGGGGTTACACAGATACGCAGTATTTT
CASSLGPSGGYTDTQYF
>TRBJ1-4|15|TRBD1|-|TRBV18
TGTGCCAGCTCTTCCGGGACAGGGGGATATGAAAAACTGTTTTTT
CASSSGTGGYEKLFF